One T cell receptor (beta chain) is described in this entry. These data are taken from a study of Ad26.COV2.S vaccination and SARS-CoV-2 variants. Germline V lookup: CDR1 LGHNA, CDR2 YSLEER. V shed 3 bases and J shed 8 bases, with 13 bases lying between them. CDR3 length equals 13 residues. Treatment defined: some 20 received Ad26.COV2.S at low or high dose, single or two shots; about 5 received placebo; per-sample allocation not given. Day 63 following the first vaccine or placebo injection was when the samples were taken. The method was immunoSEQ multiplex PCR; TCRdb's version includes in-frame clones alone and lacks a portion of them. The sample consists of 300,000 to 500,000 clones, approximately 90% of them appearing once.

The chain combines TRBV4-3 with TRBJ1-1; no definite D call. The clonotype originates from a person between 18 and 59 years old who received the Ad26.COV2.S COVID-19 vaccine or a placebo. Sequenced here: peripheral blood, sampled in a trial of Ad26.COV2.S vaccine versus placebo. This chain's CDR3 is CASSHEPGFEAFF. Written as DNA, the CDR3 is TGCGCCAGCAGCCACGAACCGGGGTTCGAAGCTTTCTTT.